This T cell receptor beta chain was identified in a study of OX40 agonist ivuxolimab in advanced cancers. Study-wide context: Eligibility admitted prior anti-PD-1, anti-PD-L1 or anti-CTLA-4 therapy; about 40% had some. Study-wide findings and caveats: At 0.1 to 3.0 mg/kg, CD4+ and CD8+ blood T cells expanded clonally by week 6.

A remark on this clone: Its matching antigen is unknown.

The protocol was immunoSEQ multiplex PCR, while the TCRdb copy is restricted to in-frame clones and leaves out a portion. The sample lists over 60,000 clones, approximately 81% occurring once. Sequenced material: CD4+ or CD8+ T cells sorted from blood, taken in a trial of the OX40 agonist ivuxolimab. The TCR was taken from an adult with an advanced solid tumor such as melanoma, head and neck, liver or kidney cancer.

In DNA form, the CDR3 reads TGTGCCAGCAGTGCGGGGGCGAGAACTGAAGCTTTCTTT. It encodes CASSAGARTEAFF. The chain links TRBV6-4 to TRBJ1-1; TRBD1 might be the D (6 bases). CDR1 and CDR2 (germline): MRHNA, SNTAGT. The CDR3 has 13 amino acids. Trimming left V 4 bases short and J 5 bases short, with 11 bases between.